This T cell receptor beta chain was observed in a study of CD8 T cells in Susac syndrome (dated by TCRdb to about 2019). Study-level background: Whether CD8+ T cell activation and differentiation in Susac syndrome was antigen driven was tested using repertoire sequencing. CD8+ T cell repertoire clonality was compared between some 13 healthy donors, some 14 Susac syndrome patients and around 15 multiple sclerosis patients. What the study reported, not specific to this receptor: The study acknowledged that relatively few individuals were included in the TCR sequencing and HLA analysis.

This clonotype was detected a few times. The antigen this receptor binds is unknown. One base away there is no much larger clone; base qualities are not given. Peripheral blood CD8+ and CD4+ T cells from healthy donors, Susac syndrome patients and multiple sclerosis patients were profiled by high-throughput TCR beta sequencing. Multiple sclerosis controls were treatment-naive patients with stable or active relapsing-remitting disease fulfilling revised McDonald criteria. Bulk CD8+ and CD4+ T cells were purified by magnetic negative isolation, while CD8+ TEMRA cells were enriched using FACS. Blood was collected in EDTA tubes and processed within 24 hours, with PBMCs isolated through density gradient centrifugation. PBMCs intended for TCR sequencing were cryopreserved in liquid nitrogen and thawed later in a water bath at 37 degrees C. Purity of sorted or isolated CD4+, CD8+ and CD8+ TEMRA cells was at least 90%.

The CDR3 goes from the cysteine to the phenylalanine over 11 residues. Left in the record is the CDR3 DNA by itself, 33 bases read in frame from the first base. Deletion took 6 bases off V and 3 bases off J, with a span of 6 bases between the germline ends. The germline V gene (reference sequence) gives CDR1 as SEHNR and CDR2 as FQNEAQ. RNA was extracted with the RNeasy kit and 0.5 to 1 ug was reverse transcribed using random hexamers. The immunoSEQ multiplex PCR assay, covering 54 Vbeta and 13 Jbeta segments, was used to amplify TCR beta CDR3 regions. PCR amplification bias was corrected by using a synthetic template baseline for primer optimization and computational correction. As for the authors' bioinformatics: Only productive sequences were kept, with reads annotated to V, D and J genes according to IMGT and analyzed in immunoSEQ Analyzer. Clonality was computed as one minus Shannon entropy normalized by log2 of the number of productive unique sequences. Public and private clones were assessed among the 100 most prevalent clones of each patient and control. Clones were defined as Susac-specific when absent from the healthy and MS cohorts, from fewer than 1,300 published viral clones and from other ImmuneACCESS disease sequences. TCRdb cleaned the public reads at Q25 with fastp, built clones with MiXCR and kept in-frame beta chains. Under each unique CDR3 protein, matching rows form one entry showing the most common genes and DNA. The V and J calls and clone size are TCRdb's, not the authors'. The sample records around 130,000 distinct CDR3 sequences, under 95% of which are singletons. The ten largest account for around 0.24% of the sample.

The source of this sequence is a human donor with multiple sclerosis. Sequenced sample: CD8+ T cells from PBMCs. The chain links TRBV7-9 with TRBJ2-7; the D gene is perhaps TRBD2, from 5 matching bases. The sequenced DNA is TGTGCCAGCAGTGGACTCTACGAGCAGTACTTC. It codes for CASSGLYEQYF.